This T cell receptor (beta chain) originates from a study of blood T cell repertoires in COVID-19. About the study: Sources were T cells, B-cell-depleted T cells, or PBMCs; the material itself was cDNA or gDNA.

The CDR3 is made up of 14 amino acids. V trimming: 1 base; J trimming: 8 bases; junction bases outside the gene matches: 2. The germline V gene has CDR1 SEHNR and CDR2 FQNEAQ (reference sequence). The method was immunoSEQ multiplex PCR; TCRdb's version includes in-frame clones alone and lacks a portion of them. The sample holds 80,000 to 90,000 clones, roughly 89% seen once. Sample: peripheral blood. The chain couples TRBV7-9 to TRBJ2-1, with TRBD1 matching 10 bases. The TCR originated in a man in his sixties with acute or convalescent COVID-19. The DNA of the CDR3 is TGTGCCAGCAGCTTAGGGACAGGGGGTTATGAGCAGTTCTTC. It encodes CASSLGTGGYEQFF.